Below are 9 T cell receptor beta chains sequenced from a single sample in a study of beta chain features in type 1 diabetes. The study reverse transcribed the entire isolated RNA, so it sequenced expressed TCRB transcripts. Profiled with immunoSEQ multiplex PCR; TCRdb holds only in-frame clones, not every one. The sample lists hundreds of thousands of clones; 10% to 15% were seen once. Sample: naive CD4+ T cells from blood. The receptor source for this set is a man in his late teens or twenties in good health.

This clone was counted a few times. The chain links TRBV27 to TRBJ2-7; a weak D match, TRBD1 (5 bases). Germline CDR1 is MNHEY and CDR2 is SMNVEV (reference sequence). The CDR3 has 14 residues. V was trimmed by 8 bases and J by 2 bases, leaving 16 bases between them. The CDR3, as DNA: TGTGCCAGCGCCTGGGAAAGGGGTCCCTACGAGCAGTACTTC. This sequence encodes CASAWERGPYEQYF.

This clone came up a few times. The CDR3 DNA reads as TGTGCCAGCAGCTTAAGCAAAGCGGGGGACCACAATGAGCAGTTCTTC. It is translated as CASSLSKAGDHNEQFF. This rearrangement joins TRBV7-3 to TRBJ2-1; 8 bases fit TRBD2. The germline V gene encodes CDR1 SGHTA and CDR2 FQGTGA. CDR3 length: 16 amino acids. J gave up 5 bases and V 1 base, and 7 bases lay outside the gene matches. Using reference TRBV7-3 and TRBJ2-1 for the parts outside the CDR3, the full variable domain is GAGVSQTPSNKVTEKGKYVELRCDPISGHTALYWYRQSLGQGPEFLIYFQGTGAADDSGLPNDRFFAVRPEGSVSTLKIQRTERGDSAVYLCASSLSKAGDHNEQFFGPGTRLTVL.

This chain links TRBV5-1 with TRBJ2-5, with 8 bases that match TRBD1. After removal of 0 bases from V and 3 bases from J, the junction contained 7 bases not matched to a gene. This CDR3 has 16 residues. Germline lookup yields CDR1 SGHRS and CDR2 YFSETQ. CDR3 in amino acids: CASSLVWGTGEETQYF. For the CDR3, the DNA is TGCGCCAGCAGCTTGGTGTGGGGGACAGGAGAAGAGACCCAGTACTTC.

This clone was found a few times. The CDR3 loop reads CASSLDRGENEKLFF. The DNA for the CDR3 is TGTGCCAGCAGCTTAGATCGTGGGGAGAACGAAAAACTGTTTTTT. The chain is built from TRBV7-2 and TRBJ1-4; no definite D call. Trimming pared 1 base from V and 8 bases from J, leaving 14 bases between. Looked up from germline, CDR1 is SGHTA and CDR2 is FQGNSA. The CDR3 totals 15 residues.

This clone showed up just a few times. The chain employs TRBV11-2 and TRBJ2-7; tentatively, D is TRBD2 (6 bases). The CDR3 runs to 15 residues. Germline CDR1 and CDR2: SGHAT and FQNNGV. Trimming shortened V by 5 bases and J by 0 bases, and 14 bases separated the two germline ends. The CDR3 bases are TGTGCCAGCAGCCCACTAGCAGGGAGCTCCTACGAGCAGTACTTC. This encodes CASSPLAGSSYEQYF.

This clone was counted between two and nine times. The gene calls are TRBV28 and TRBJ1-1; a possible D gene is TRBD1 (6 bases). Looked up from germline, CDR1 is MDHEN and CDR2 is SYDVKM. Trimming removed 3 bases at V and 1 base at J, with 12 bases between. The CDR3 is 15 residues long. The CDR3 DNA reads TGTGCCAGCAGTTTGTCTCCCAGGGGGAACACTGAAGCTTTCTTT. Protein: CASSLSPRGNTEAFF.

The chain is built from TRBV6-5 and TRBJ1-1; D unclear. This CDR3 is built from 15 residues. Per germline, CDR1 MNHEY and CDR2 SVGAGI. Trimming left V 7 bases short and J 0 bases short, with 15 bases between. The CDR3 DNA follows: TGTGCCAGCATCAACGGGGTGGGGTTGAACACTGAAGCTTTCTTT. Residues: CASINGVGLNTEAFF.

The chain uses TRBV5-4 and TRBJ1-2; a weak D match, TRBD1 (6 bases). Trimming pared 0 bases from V and 2 bases from J, leaving 8 bases between. The germline gives CDR1 SGHNT, CDR2 YYREEE (reference sequence). The length of the CDR3 is 14 residues. CDR3 DNA sequence: TGTGCCAGCAGCTTGGTGCAGGGGAACTATGGCTACACCTTC. Encoded protein: CASSLVQGNYGYTF. The whole variable domain, remainder taken from reference TRBV5-4 and TRBJ1-2, is ETGVTQSPTHLIKTRGQQVTLRCSSQSGHNTVSWYQQALGQGPQFIFQYYREEENGRGNFPPRFSGLQFPNYSSELNVNALELDDSALYLCASSLVQGNYGYTFGSGTRLTVV.

The V call is TRBV30, the J call TRBJ1-5; 8 bases line up with TRBD1. Trimming took 0 bases from V and 4 from J; bases not matched to a gene: 5. This CDR3 comprises 15 residues. Germline CDR1 reads GTSNPN; CDR2 reads SVGIG (reference sequence). The CDR3 sequence is CAWSVKRQGNQPQHF. In nucleotides, the CDR3 is TGTGCCTGGAGTGTCAAAAGACAGGGGAATCAGCCCCAGCATTTT.